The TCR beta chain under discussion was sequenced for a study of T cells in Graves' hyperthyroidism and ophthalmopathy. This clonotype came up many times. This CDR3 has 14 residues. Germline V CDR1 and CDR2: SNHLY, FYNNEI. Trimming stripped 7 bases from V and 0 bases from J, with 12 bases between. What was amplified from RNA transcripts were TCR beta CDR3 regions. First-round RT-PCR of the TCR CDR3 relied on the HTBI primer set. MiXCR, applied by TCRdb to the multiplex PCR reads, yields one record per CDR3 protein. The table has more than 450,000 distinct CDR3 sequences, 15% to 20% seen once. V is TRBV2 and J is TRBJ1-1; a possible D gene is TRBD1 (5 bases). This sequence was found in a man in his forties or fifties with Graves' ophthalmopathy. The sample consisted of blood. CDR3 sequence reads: CASKLGGLNTEAFF. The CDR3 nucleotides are TGTGCCAGCAAGTTGGGGGGTTTGAACACTGAAGCTTTCTTT.